Below are 9 T cell receptor beta chains sequenced from a single sample in a study of shared clonotypes between healthy human individuals. The assay was immunoSEQ multiplex PCR, and TCRdb's table has in-frame clones only and misses some. The sample has fewer than 1.8 million clones; approximately 98.5% are singletons. Sequencing used naive CD4+ T cells sorted from blood. This sample's subset: CD45RA+ positively selected. The receptors here all came from a man aged 30 to 39 in good health.

This chain links TRBV15 with TRBJ2-3; 7 nucleotides match TRBD2. Germline V lookup: CDR1 LNHNV, CDR2 YYDKDF (reference sequence). This CDR3 is built from 14 residues. The V segment lost 6 bases and the J segment 4 bases; nucleotides outside the gene matches: 7. This CDR3 is CATRLAGDSDTQYF. CDR3 sequence (DNA): TGTGCCACCAGACTCGCGGGAGACTCAGATACGCAGTATTTT.

This clone was recorded only once. The CDR3 DNA reads TGTGCCAGCCGCATAATGGCAGGCGCCTACGAGCAGTACTTC. It encodes CASRIMAGAYEQYF. This rearrangement joins TRBV7-8 to TRBJ2-7; unclear D gene. The V end was cut by 8 bases, the J end by 2 bases, with 16 bases between. Germline assignment: CDR1 SGHVS and CDR2 FQNEAQ. The CDR3 is made up of 14 amino acids.

Regarding this clone: At the DNA level, this CDR3 is encoded by other sequences in the same sample as well. V gene TRBV18 combines with J gene TRBJ1-5; D is uncertain. The CDR3 is 14 residues long. Germline-derived CDR1 and CDR2 are KGHSH and LQKENI. With 1 base removed from V and 0 bases from J, the gap between germline ends came to 4 bases. The CDR3 loop is CASSPQVSNQPQHF. The CDR3 DNA sequence: TGTGCCAGCTCACCACAAGTTAGCAATCAGCCCCAGCATTTT.

V is TRBV28 and J is TRBJ2-7; 8 positions match TRBD2. Per germline, CDR1 MDHEN and CDR2 SYDVKM. With V trimmed by 7 bases and J by 6 bases, 8 bases remained unmatched. This CDR3 contains 13 residues. The CDR3 DNA reads as TGTGCCAGCACTACGGGAGGGTTCGGCGAGCAGTACTTC. This translates into CASTTGGFGEQYF.

The chain uses TRBV19 and TRBJ1-2; D may be TRBD1 (6 bases). Germline CDR1 is LNHDA and CDR2 is SQIVND (reference sequence). The V end lost 4 bases, the J end lost 4 bases, and 16 bases lay between the germline ends. The CDR3 contains 15 residues. DNA for the CDR3: TGTGCCAGTAGTACCGAGCCAAAGGACAGCTATGGCTACACCTTC. It codes for CASSTEPKDSYGYTF.

The chain joins TRBV9 to TRBJ2-6; D is uncertain. Germline CDR1 is SGDLS and CDR2 is YYNGEE. The CDR3 totals 17 residues. V shed 0 bases and J shed 2 bases, with 12 bases lying between them. The CDR3 DNA is TGTGCCAGCAGCGTAGGTGGATACGAGACTGGGGCCAACGTCCTGACTTTC. Amino acid sequence: CASSVGGYETGANVLTF.

The V call is TRBV5-1, the J call TRBJ1-1, with TRBD1 as a possible D gene (6 bases). Per germline, CDR1 SGHRS and CDR2 YFSETQ. The CDR3 covers 15 residues. Trimming left V 4 bases short and J 4 bases short, with 17 bases between. As DNA, the CDR3 is TGCGCCAGCAGCGAAGCCACAGGGTGGGGCACTGAAGCTTTCTTT. Translated: CASSEATGWGTEAFF.

The chain is built from TRBV19 and TRBJ2-3; perhaps TRBD1 as D (5 bases). Germline CDR1 is LNHDA and CDR2 is SQIVND (reference sequence). There are 14 residues in the CDR3. Trimming removed 7 bases from V and 3 bases from J, with 14 bases in between. The CDR3 DNA reads as TGTGCCAGTAAACAGCAGGGTATGACAGATACGCAGTATTTT. The encoded protein is CASKQQGMTDTQYF.

This chain connects TRBV28 to TRBJ2-1; D ambiguous. This CDR3 spans 13 amino acids. V was trimmed by 4 bases and J by 8 bases, leaving 12 bases between them. The germline CDR1 and CDR2 sequences are MDHEN and SYDVKM. CDR3 sequence: CASSSWSVDEQFF. The CDR3 bases are TGTGCCAGCAGTTCCTGGTCAGTTGATGAGCAGTTCTTC.